A selection of T cell receptor beta chains follows, all from one sample in a study of vaccination and CD4 T cells after COVID-19. These TCRs' antigens remain unknown. TCRdb reprocessed the PCR reads via MiXCR and lists one record per CDR3 protein. The sample holds about 18,000 distinct CDR3 sequences, around 43% seen once. Sample: CD4+ T cells from blood, cultured in vitro, taken before SARS-CoV-2 vaccination. These receptors were obtained from a human donor who received a COVID-19 vaccine. Each CDR3 is given with its conserved first and last residue. D genes are given only for firm matches. A row's size may be missing; if present it is once, few, many or a size class.

j_call | clone_size | d_call | v_call | cdr3_nt | cdr3_aa
TRBJ2-2 | NA | TRBD1 | TRBV6-5 | TGTGCCAACAGTTACTTCGGGACAGGGCCCGCCGGGGAGCTGTTTTTT | CANSYFGTGPAGELFF
TRBJ2-1 | NA | TRBD1 | TRBV19 | TGTGCCAGTAGTATAGATAGGGTAGGGACAGGGAACAATGAGCAGTTCTTC | CASSIDRVGTGNNEQFF
TRBJ1-2 | NA | TRBD1 | TRBV7-9 | TGTGCCAGCAGCCCCCGGACAGGGGGACACTCTAACTATGGCTACACCTTC | CASSPRTGGHSNYGYTF
TRBJ1-6 | few | TRBD1 | TRBV27 | TGTGCCAGCAGCCGCTCCCCAGGGGGCGACGCCTATAATTCACCCCTCCACTTT | CASSRSPGGDAYNSPLHF
TRBJ1-1 | few | NA | TRBV5-8 | TGTGCCAGCAGCTTGCTACGGGGGAGGTTGGGAGCTTTCTTT | CASSLLRGRLGAFF
TRBJ2-3 | few | NA | TRBV10-3 | TGTGCCATCAGTGATGCGGGGGCTTCCACAGATACGCAGTATTTT | CAISDAGASTDTQYF
TRBJ2-3 | few | TRBD2 | TRBV30 | TGTGCCTGGACGACCCCGGGACTAGTGACAGATACGCAGTATTTT | CAWTTPGLVTDTQYF
TRBJ2-5 | NA | TRBD1 | TRBV4-1 | TGCGCCAGCAGCCATAAAACCTGGGGACAGGGAGAAGAGACCCAGTACTTC | CASSHKTWGQGEETQYF
TRBJ2-2 | NA | NA | TRBV5-1 | TGCGCCAGCAGCTTGGCCGGCAGCCAAGACACCGGGGAGCTGTTTTTT | CASSLAGSQDTGELFF
TRBJ1-5 | NA | NA | TRBV10-2 | TGCGCCAGCAGTGACAATCCCCGACGCAATCAGCCCCAGCATTTT | CASSDNPRRNQPQHF
TRBJ2-2 | NA | TRBD1 | TRBV11-2 | TGTGCCAGCAGCTTAGGACAGGGCACCGGGGAGCTGTTTTTT | CASSLGQGTGELFF
TRBJ1-2 | NA | TRBD1 | TRBV5-1 | TGCGCCAGCAGCTTCCGGGACAGCTATGGCTACACCTTC | CASSFRDSYGYTF
TRBJ1-1 | few | NA | TRBV6-4 | TGTGCCAGCAGCCCCACCCCGGGGACTGAAGCTTTCTTT | CASSPTPGTEAFF
TRBJ2-3 | large | NA | TRBV12-3/TRBV12-4 | TGTGCCAGCAGTTTAGGGGCAGATACGCAGTATTTT | CASSLGADTQYF
TRBJ1-2 | NA | NA | TRBV20-1 | TGCAGTGCGCAGCGGACGGTTGGCTACACCTTC | CSAQRTVGYTF
TRBJ1-2 | medium-sized | TRBD1 | TRBV10-3 | TGTGCCATCAGTGAGGTGAGGGGGCTTAATCGTAACTATGGCTACACCTTC | CAISEVRGLNRNYGYTF
TRBJ2-1 | NA | TRBD2 | TRBV6-5 | TGTGCCAGCAGTTACTCGGGGCTAGCGGGGAACGAGCAGTTCTTC | CASSYSGLAGNEQFF
TRBJ2-6 | NA | NA | TRBV5-6 | TGTGCCAGCAGCTTATACTCCGGGGCCAACGTCCTGACTTTC | CASSLYSGANVLTF
TRBJ1-2 | few | TRBD1 | TRBV12-3/TRBV12-4 | TGTGCCAGCAGTCCTAGACAGGGGGCGAGAGGCTACACCTTC | CASSPRQGARGYTF
TRBJ1-2 | few | NA | TRBV6-5 | TGTGCCAGCAGTTATGAGGGACCGCCCTATGGCTACACCTTC | CASSYEGPPYGYTF
TRBJ2-1 | few | NA | TRBV7-7 | TGTGCCAGCAGCTTTGGGCCAACTATATCGGGGGCCAATGAGCAGTTCTTC | CASSFGPTISGANEQFF
TRBJ2-1 | NA | NA | TRBV24-1 | TGTGCCACCAGTAGCAGGTTTTTCTACAATGAGCAGTTCTTC | CATSSRFFYNEQFF
TRBJ2-1 | NA | TRBD1 | TRBV19 | TGTGCCAGTAGTATCGACAGGGGAGCCTACAATGAGCAGTTCTTC | CASSIDRGAYNEQFF
TRBJ2-7 | NA | NA | TRBV6-1 | TGTGCCAGCAGTGAATTTGATGGCAGGGGCTACGAGCAGTACTTC | CASSEFDGRGYEQYF
TRBJ1-1 | NA | TRBD1 | TRBV12-3/TRBV12-4 | TGTGCCAGCAGTTTAACACTGGACAGGCGGGCTGAAGCTTTCTTT | CASSLTLDRRAEAFF
TRBJ2-2 | NA | TRBD2 | TRBV5-4 | TGTGCCAGCAGCCAGCGGGGGGGCCGCGGCGGGGAGCTGTTTTTT | CASSQRGGRGGELFF
TRBJ2-3 | few | NA | TRBV30 | TGTGCCTGGAGTGTACTGATCCCAGGCACAGATACGCAGTATTTT | CAWSVLIPGTDTQYF
TRBJ1-6 | NA | NA | TRBV6-1 | TGTGCCAGCAGCAGGAATAATTCACCCCTCCACTTT | CASSRNNSPLHF
TRBJ1-5 | NA | NA | TRBV19 | TGTGCCAGTAGTGGGGGACAAGGTGGCGGTCAGCCCCAGCATTTT | CASSGGQGGGQPQHF
TRBJ2-1 | NA | TRBD2 | TRBV11-3 | TGTGCCAGCAGCTTGACGCGGGGGGATTACAATGAGCAGTTCTTC | CASSLTRGDYNEQFF
TRBJ2-5 | NA | NA | TRBV20-1 | TGCAGTGCCGAGTCGAGGGATAGTGAGGTCCAAGAGACCCAGTACTTC | CSAESRDSEVQETQYF
TRBJ2-5 | NA | NA | TRBV24-1 | TGTGCCACCAGTGGGGGGACAAAGACCCAGTACTTC | CATSGGTKTQYF
TRBJ1-2 | NA | NA | TRBV6-1 | TGTGCCAGCAGGACGTCGGGGGCTAACTATGGCTACACCTTC | CASRTSGANYGYTF
TRBJ2-2 | NA | NA | TRBV5-1 | TGCGCCAGCAGCTTGGACCCCACCGGGGAGCTGTTTTTT | CASSLDPTGELFF
TRBJ2-3 | NA | TRBD2 | TRBV20-1 | TGCAGTGCTAGAGACGCGGGGGGTATAGATACGCAGTATTTT | CSARDAGGIDTQYF
TRBJ2-7 | once | TRBD1 | TRBV7-8 | TGTGCCAGCAGCTTAGTGGTGGGACAGGGGGCTGGCGAGCAGTACTTC | CASSLVVGQGAGEQYF
TRBJ1-3 | few | NA | TRBV25-1 | TGTGCCAGCGGAGGTTGGGGTGGAAACACCATATATTTT | CASGGWGGNTIYF
TRBJ1-6 | NA | NA | TRBV20-1 | TGCAGTGCTAGAGCCGGTTCTCCTAATTCACCCCTCCACTTT | CSARAGSPNSPLHF
TRBJ2-7 | NA | NA | TRBV7-9 | TGTGCCAGCAGCCCCAGTTTTCAGGGTAGGTTCCCCGAGCAGTACTTC | CASSPSFQGRFPEQYF
TRBJ2-7 | NA | NA | TRBV7-2 | TGTGCCAGCAGCTTAGTTTGGCAGGGGAACTACGAGCAGTACTTC | CASSLVWQGNYEQYF
TRBJ2-3 | NA | NA | TRBV7-9 | TGTGCTACCTCAAAGGGGGGATTTACAGATACGCAGTATTTT | CATSKGGFTDTQYF
TRBJ2-5 | NA | TRBD1 | TRBV5-1 | TGCGCCAGCAGCTTGGGGGGACAGATGTACCAAGAGACCCAGTACTTC | CASSLGGQMYQETQYF
TRBJ1-2 | few | NA | TRBV10-3 | TGTGCCATCAGGGGGGCCCTACTTTCGACTAACTATGGCTACACCTTC | CAIRGALLSTNYGYTF